One sample yielded the 20 T cell receptor beta chains listed below, sequenced in a study of T-cell reconstitution after alpha-beta-depleted transplantation in children. Unique molecular identifiers were incorporated when the TCRbeta library was constructed. TCRdb itself ran the PCR reads through MiXCR, one entry per CDR3 protein. The sample has approximately 520,000 distinct CDR3 sequences; 10% to 12% are singletons. The source was PBMCs, mostly from graft donor cells, collected 180 days after TCRalphabeta/CD19-depleted stem cell transplant. These TCRs come from a female patient younger than 10 who had a stem cell transplant for aplastic anemia, so the T cells may come from the graft donor.

This chain connects TRBV4-2 to TRBJ1-1; tentatively, D is TRBD1 (6 bases). Between the trimmed V and J ends, which lost 8 bases and 3 bases, there was a span of 10 bases. This CDR3 region has 12 residues. CDR1 LGHNA and CDR2 YNFKEQ come from the germline V gene. The CDR3 nucleotides read TGTGCCAGCCGAGGACAGTACACTGAAGCTTTCTTT. This gives the protein CASRGQYTEAFF.

In its sample, this clonotype was seen a few times. The genes are TRBV7-9 and TRBJ1-1; D ambiguous. V lost 8 bases to trimming and J lost 4 bases, with 14 bases between them. Germline values: CDR1 SEHNR, CDR2 FQNEAQ (reference sequence). This CDR3 comprises 13 residues. The CDR3 nucleotides are TGTGCCAGCCCGGATCCCGGCGGCACTGAAGCTTTCTTT. The encoded protein is CASPDPGGTEAFF.

This clonotype was observed a handful of times. This sequence joins TRBV27 and TRBJ2-1; D gene uncertain. CDR3 length: 15 residues. Trimming cost V 4 bases and J 0 bases, with 10 bases left between them. CDR1 is MNHEY, CDR2 SMNVEV, per germline (reference sequence). In DNA, the CDR3 is TGTGCCAGCAGTTCGGCCGTGAGCTCCTACAATGAGCAGTTCTTC. Translation gives CASSSAVSSYNEQFF.

In its sample, this clonotype was seen many times. The chain joins TRBV3-1 to TRBJ1-4; weak D call: TRBD1 (5 bases). The CDR3 totals 15 residues. Between the trimmed V and J ends, which lost 4 bases and 0 bases, there was a span of 9 bases. Germline-derived CDR1 and CDR2 are LGHDT and YNNKEL (reference sequence). The CDR3 DNA reads TGTGCCAGCAGCCCGGTAGGGGCAACTAATGAAAAACTGTTTTTT. This codes for CASSPVGATNEKLFF.

The CDR3 nucleotides are TGTGCCAGTTCCGGTAGGGTCACATACAATGAGCAGTTCTTC. It codes for CASSGRVTYNEQFF. The V call is TRBV28, the J call TRBJ2-1; no clear D. V was shortened by 9 bases and J by 4 bases, with 16 bases between the two germline ends. The V gene's germline CDR1 is MDHEN and CDR2 SYDVKM. This CDR3 contains 14 residues.

This clonotype was detected only a few times. The chain combines TRBV4-3 with TRBJ2-3; no firm D call. There are 18 residues in the CDR3. Trimming took off 0 bases at V and 1 base at J, with 17 bases between the two ends. The germline V gene encodes CDR1 LGHNA and CDR2 YSLEER. The CDR3 nucleotides read TGCGCCAGCAGCCAAGATCCAGGTCCCGGTAGAGGCACAGATACGCAGTATTTT. Translation gives CASSQDPGPGRGTDTQYF.

The table lists this clonotype with a few counts. The V and J genes are TRBV29-1 and TRBJ1-1; no clear D. With 5 bases removed from V and 0 bases from J, the gap between germline ends came to 16 bases. Looked up from germline, CDR1 is SQVTM and CDR2 is ANQGSEA. The CDR3 has 15 amino acids. The CDR3 bases are TGCAGCGTTCTCCCCCGCGGAGGGATGAACACTGAAGCTTTCTTT. This sequence encodes CSVLPRGGMNTEAFF.

This clonotype occurred a few times. V is TRBV7-3 and J is TRBJ2-3, with D unresolved. Germline lookup yields CDR1 SGHTA and CDR2 FQGTGA. The CDR3 length is 13 residues. V lost 2 bases and J 5 bases, leaving 8 bases between the germline ends. This CDR3 reads CASSLSSQDTQYF. In DNA form, the CDR3 reads TGTGCCAGCAGCTTATCCTCTCAAGATACGCAGTATTTT.

This chain uses TRBV4-3 with TRBJ2-5, with unresolved D. There are 13 residues in the CDR3. The germline CDR1 and CDR2 sequences are LGHNA and YSLEER. V was shortened by 4 bases and J by 0 bases, with 6 bases between the two germline ends. The CDR3 DNA follows: TGCGCCAGCAGCCGCCAGCACCAAGAGACCCAGTACTTC. It translates to CASSRQHQETQYF.

The chain combines TRBV28 with TRBJ1-5; 7 bases fit TRBD1. The V segment lost 10 bases and the J segment 0 bases; nucleotides outside the gene matches: 12. The CDR3 has 16 amino acids. CDR1 is MDHEN and CDR2 is SYDVKM in the germline V gene. CDR3 region: CATRSGTVYSNQPQHF. CDR3 nucleotide sequence: TGTGCCACCCGATCCGGGACAGTCTATAGCAATCAGCCCCAGCATTTT.

This clonotype was seen a handful of times. The chain carries TRBV15 and TRBJ2-7; D tentatively fits TRBD1 or TRBD2 (5 bases each). The germline gives CDR1 LNHNV, CDR2 YYDKDF (reference sequence). The ends were cut back, 5 bases at V and 0 bases at J, with 14 bases in the middle. This CDR3 region has 15 residues. The CDR3 reads CATSRRQGSSYEQYV. The CDR3 DNA is TGTGCCACCAGCCGGAGGCAGGGCAGCTCCTACGAGCAGTACGTC.

This clonotype was detected ten times or more. The chain employs TRBV29-1 and TRBJ2-1; D is tentatively TRBD1 or TRBD2 (5 bases each). This CDR3 has 15 amino acids. CDR1 is SQVTM, CDR2 ANQGSEA, per germline. V was pared by 6 bases and J by 4 bases, with 19 bases between. This chain's CDR3 is CSVDGRGRKYNEQFF. The CDR3 region has the DNA TGCAGCGTAGATGGCCGGGGACGAAAGTACAATGAGCAGTTCTTC.

V usage is TRBV12-3 or TRBV12-4 and J usage is TRBJ2-2; TRBD2 might be the D (7 bases). This CDR3 is built from 15 residues. V was pared by 7 bases and J by 2 bases, with 14 bases between. The CDR3 region has the DNA TGTGCCAGCACCCTGGGGGGGCACAACACCGGGGAGCTGTTTTTT. It encodes CASTLGGHNTGELFF.

This clonotype was seen a few times. The chain recombines TRBV28 with TRBJ2-7; no firm D call. The germline V gene encodes CDR1 MDHEN and CDR2 SYDVKM. V shed 1 base and J shed 0 bases, with 16 bases lying between them. CDR3 length: 17 amino acids. CDR3 in DNA: TGTGCCAGCAGTTTATTCGGTGTTCGTGGTCCCTCCTACGAGCAGTACTTC. It is translated as CASSLFGVRGPSYEQYF.

V gene TRBV12-3 or TRBV12-4 combines with J gene TRBJ2-1, with 12 bases identical to TRBD1. The CDR3 has 14 amino acids. Trimming took 5 bases from V and 8 from J; bases not matched to a gene: 4. CDR3 sequence: CASSRDRGLHEQFF. In DNA form, the CDR3 reads TGTGCCAGCAGTCGGGACAGGGGGCTTCATGAGCAGTTCTTC.

This clonotype was found a few times. J is TRBJ1-4 and V is TRBV7-2; possibly TRBD1 for D (5 bases). Trimming stripped 7 bases from V and 3 bases from J, with 15 bases between. The CDR3 runs to 15 residues. Germline CDR1 reads SGHTA; CDR2 reads FQGNSA. The CDR3 nucleotides read TGTGCCAGCACCCCCATCGGGGCGGCTAATGAAAAACTGTTTTTT. Its protein product is CASTPIGAANEKLFF.

This chain connects TRBV6-2 or TRBV6-3 to TRBJ2-7; perhaps TRBD2 as D (5 bases). V dropped 3 bases and J dropped 0 bases, with 18 bases sitting between them. The CDR3 is made up of 17 amino acids. Germline V gives CDR1 MNHEY, CDR2 SVGEGT. This CDR3 is CASSYGLGSGSSYEQYF. In DNA form, the CDR3 reads TGTGCCAGCAGTTATGGACTCGGTAGTGGAAGCTCCTACGAGCAGTACTTC.

This rearrangement joins TRBV11-2 to TRBJ2-6, with no clear D. Deletions cut 3 bases from V and 3 bases from J, with 9 bases between. Germline CDR1 is SGHAT and CDR2 is FQNNGV. CDR3 size: 15 residues. The CDR3 loop is CASSFRLIGANVLTF. The CDR3 bases are TGTGCCAGCAGCTTTCGACTCATTGGGGCCAACGTCCTGACTTTC.

In its sample, this clonotype was seen many times. This chain links TRBV19 with TRBJ1-1, with D unclear. The CDR3 totals 12 residues. With 8 bases removed from V and 6 bases from J, the gap between germline ends came to 13 bases. Per the germline V gene, CDR1 is LNHDA and CDR2 is SQIVND (reference sequence). The CDR3 DNA reads TGTGCCAGTCGGCACATAGCCGCTGAAGCTTTCTTT. Residues: CASRHIAAEAFF.

J is TRBJ1-1 and V is TRBV24-1, with unresolved D. V lost 2 bases to trimming and J lost 3 bases, with 3 bases between them. Germline V CDR1 and CDR2: KGHDR, SFDVKD. The CDR3 is 12 residues long. The CDR3 reads CATSDSDTEAFF. The CDR3 nucleotides are TGTGCCACCAGTGATTCCGACACTGAAGCTTTCTTT.